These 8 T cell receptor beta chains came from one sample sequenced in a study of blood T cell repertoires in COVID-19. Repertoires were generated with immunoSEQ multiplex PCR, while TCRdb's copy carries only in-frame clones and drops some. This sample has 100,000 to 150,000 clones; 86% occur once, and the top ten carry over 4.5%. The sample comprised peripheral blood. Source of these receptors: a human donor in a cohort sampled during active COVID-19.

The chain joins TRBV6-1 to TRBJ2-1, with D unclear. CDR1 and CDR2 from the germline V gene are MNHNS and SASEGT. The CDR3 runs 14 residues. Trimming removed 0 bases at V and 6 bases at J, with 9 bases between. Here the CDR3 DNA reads TGTGCCAGCAGTGAAGCGGGCAGGCGCAATGAGCAGTTCTTC. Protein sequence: CASSEAGRRNEQFF.

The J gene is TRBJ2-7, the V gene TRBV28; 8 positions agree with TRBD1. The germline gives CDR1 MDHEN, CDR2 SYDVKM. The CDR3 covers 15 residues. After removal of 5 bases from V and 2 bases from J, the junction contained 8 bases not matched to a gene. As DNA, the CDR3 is TGTGCCAGCAGTCCAGGGGGCCATCCTACCTACGAGCAGTACTTC. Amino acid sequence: CASSPGGHPTYEQYF.

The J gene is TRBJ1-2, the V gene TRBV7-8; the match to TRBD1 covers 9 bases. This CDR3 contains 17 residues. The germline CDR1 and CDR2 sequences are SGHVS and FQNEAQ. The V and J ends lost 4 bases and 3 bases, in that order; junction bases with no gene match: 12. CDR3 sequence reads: CASSSRLTGGFDYGYTF. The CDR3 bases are TGTGCCAGCAGCTCCAGATTGACAGGGGGATTCGACTATGGCTACACCTTC. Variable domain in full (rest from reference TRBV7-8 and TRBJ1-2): GAGVSQSPRYKVAKRGQDVALRCDPISGHVSLFWYQQALGQGPEFLTYFQNEAQLDKSGLPSDRFFAERPEGSVSTLKIQRTQQEDSAVYLCASSSRLTGGFDYGYTFGSGTRLTVV.

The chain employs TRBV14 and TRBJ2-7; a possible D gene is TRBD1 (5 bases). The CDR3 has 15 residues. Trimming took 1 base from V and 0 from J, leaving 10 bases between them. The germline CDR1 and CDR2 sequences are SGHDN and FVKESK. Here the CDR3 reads CASSQVWGSSYEQYF. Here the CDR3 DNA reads TGTGCCAGCAGCCAAGTGTGGGGCAGCTCCTACGAGCAGTACTTC.

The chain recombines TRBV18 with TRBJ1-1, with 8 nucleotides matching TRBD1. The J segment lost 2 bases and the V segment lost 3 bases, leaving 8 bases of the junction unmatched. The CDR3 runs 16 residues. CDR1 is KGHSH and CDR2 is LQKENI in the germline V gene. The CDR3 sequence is CASSPGQGRVNTEAFF. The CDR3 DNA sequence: TGTGCCAGCTCACCTGGACAGGGAAGGGTAAACACTGAAGCTTTCTTT.

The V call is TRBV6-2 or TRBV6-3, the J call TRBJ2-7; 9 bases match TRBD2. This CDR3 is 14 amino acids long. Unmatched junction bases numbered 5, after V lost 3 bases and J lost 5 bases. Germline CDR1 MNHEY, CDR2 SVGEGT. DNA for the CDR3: TGTGCCAGCAGTTATGGCGGGAGGGCCAACGAGCAGTACTTC. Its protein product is CASSYGGRANEQYF.

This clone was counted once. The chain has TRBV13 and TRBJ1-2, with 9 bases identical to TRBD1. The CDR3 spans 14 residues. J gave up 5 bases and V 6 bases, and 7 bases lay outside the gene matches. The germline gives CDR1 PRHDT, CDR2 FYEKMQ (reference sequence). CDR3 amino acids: CASSYTGTGYGYTF. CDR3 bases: TGTGCCAGCAGTTACACCGGGACAGGGTATGGCTACACCTTC. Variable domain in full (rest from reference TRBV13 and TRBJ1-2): AAGVIQSPRHLIKEKRETATLKCYPIPRHDTVYWYQQGPGQDPQFLISFYEKMQSDKGSIPDRFSAQQFSDYHSELNMSSLELGDSALYFCASSYTGTGYGYTFGSGTRLTVV.

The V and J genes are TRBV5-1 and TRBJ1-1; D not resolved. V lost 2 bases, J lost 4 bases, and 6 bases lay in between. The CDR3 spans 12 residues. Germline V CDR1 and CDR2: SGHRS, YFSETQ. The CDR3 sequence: CASSFSSTEAFF. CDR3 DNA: TGCGCCAGCAGCTTTTCCAGCACTGAAGCTTTCTTT.